The 31 T cell receptor beta chains presented below share a single source sample, sequenced in a study of tumor and adjacent non-tumor tissue in lung cancer. This sample's RNA came from whole unsorted tissue. Three rounds of nested PCR, following a modified ARM-PCR protocol, produced the TCRbeta library. TCRdb reanalysed the multiplex PCR reads using MiXCR and keeps one entry per CDR3 protein. The sample has more than 85,000 distinct CDR3 sequences, approximately 82% seen once. The material sequenced was lung tumor tissue. The receptors shown here come from a woman aged 55 to 70 with non-small cell lung cancer.

With regard to this clonotype: This may stem from a read error, because a much larger clone lies one nucleotide away. The V gene is TRBV12-3 or TRBV12-4, the J gene TRBJ2-3; D ambiguous. The CDR3 consists of 11 residues. DNA of the CDR3: TGTACCAGCAACACGGAAGATACGCAGTATTTT. Translation gives CTSNTEDTQYF.

With regard to this clonotype: A much larger clonotype is one base distant, so this may be a read error. The chain uses TRBV12-3 or TRBV12-4 and TRBJ2-5, with a weak D call TRBD2 (5 bases). The CDR3 length is 14 residues. V was clipped by 3 bases and J by 5 bases, with 13 bases between them. In DNA form, the CDR3 reads TGTGCCAGCAGTTTCCTGAGGGCTCGGGAGACCCAGTACTTC. Protein: CASSFLRARETQYF.

There are a few counts of this clonotype. J is TRBJ1-4 and V is TRBV5-4; D is perhaps TRBD1 (6 bases). The CDR3 sequence is 14 residues long. Trimming stripped 1 base from V and 6 bases from J, with 10 bases between. CDR1 is SGHNT and CDR2 is YYREEE in the germline V gene (reference sequence). The CDR3 nucleotides are TGTGCCAGCAGCTTGTGGGGGCTTGATGAAAAACTGTTTTTT. The encoded protein is CASSLWGLDEKLFF.

Regarding this clonotype: In this CDR3 the conserved last residue, phenylalanine or tryptophan, is missing, so a read error is likely. This sequence joins TRBV19 and TRBJ1-5; no clear D. Germline V gives CDR1 LNHDA, CDR2 SQIVND (reference sequence). This CDR3 is 12 amino acids long. The V and J ends lost 8 bases and 0 bases respectively, with 5 bases between them. The CDR3 loop is CASAYSNQPQHC. The CDR3 region has the DNA TGTGCCAGTGCTTATAGCAATCAGCCCCAGCATTGT.

A remark on this clonotype: Since the CDR3 does not end with the conserved phenylalanine or tryptophan, this likely comes from a read error. No DNA is shown, since the ends of the CDR3 on it are uncertain; the CDR3 is the one TCRdb lists. The chain uses TRBV6-5 and TRBJ1-2; TRBD1, the D gene given by the table, was not confirmed from the DNA. The germline V gene has CDR1 MNHEY and CDR2 SVGAGI. The CDR3 has 12 amino acids, counting both end residues. The CDR3 here is CASTSQGYGYAL.

As for this clonotype: It may be a read error: a sequence one base away is much more abundant. The chain employs TRBV20-1 and TRBJ2-5, with D unresolved. The V gene's germline CDR1 is DFQATT and CDR2 SNEGSKA (reference sequence). This CDR3 has 15 amino acids. Trimming cost V 2 bases and J 1 base, with 14 bases left between them. CDR3 in amino acids: CSARHGEVPQETQYF. CDR3 coding DNA: TGCAGTGCTAGACATGGAGAGGTTCCCCAAGAGACCCAGTACTTC.

As regards this clonotype: At one end, the junction sequence differs from germline, possibly due to a read error. The chain joins TRBV11-2 to TRBJ1-2, with D unclear. Germline assignment: CDR1 SGHAT and CDR2 FQNNGV. The CDR3 runs 16 residues. CDR3: CASGFAASGFGYGYTF. In DNA, the CDR3 is TGTGCCAGCGGCTTCGCGGCTTCCGGGTTTGGGTATGGCTACACCTTC. The variable domain in full, completed from reference TRBV11-2 and TRBJ1-2, reads EAGVAQSPRYKIIEKRQSVAFWCNPISGHATLYWYQQILGQGPKLLIQFQNNGVVDDSQLPKDRFSAERLKGVDSTLKIQPAKLEDSAVYLCASGFAASGFGYGYTFGSGTRLTVV.

The V and J genes are TRBV10-3 and TRBJ1-1; D possibly corresponds to TRBD1 (5 bases). The CDR3 is 15 residues long. Germline CDR1 reads ENHRY; CDR2 reads SYGVKD. V was trimmed by 8 bases and J by 4 bases, leaving 20 bases between them. The CDR3 here is CAICASAGPGTEAFF. CDR3 nucleotide sequence: TGTGCCATCTGTGCGTCAGCGGGGCCGGGCACTGAAGCTTTCTTT.

Note on this clonotype: Given the absence of the conserved phenylalanine or tryptophan at the CDR3 end, a read error is likely. Because the CDR3's place on the DNA is in doubt, the DNA is left out and the CDR3 is given as listed by TCRdb. The V call is TRBV5-4, the J call TRBJ1-2. The CDR3 is 15 amino acids long, termini counted. CDR1 is SGHNT, CDR2 YYREEE, per germline (reference sequence). CDR3 sequence reads: CASSSRAGIGYGYTL.

Comments on this clonotype: The conserved closing phenylalanine or tryptophan is absent in this CDR3, likely reflecting a read error. The CDR3 spells CASREGSNKNIQYL. For the CDR3, the DNA is TGTGCCAGCAGAGAGGGGTCTAACAAAAACATTCAGTACCTC. V usage is TRBV6-6 and J usage is TRBJ2-4; D assignment may be TRBD1 or TRBD2 (5 bases each). Germline loops: CDR1 MNHNY, CDR2 SVGAGI (reference sequence). This CDR3 region has 14 residues. V gave up 6 bases and J gave up 3 bases, with 12 bases separating them.

As to this clonotype: This is likely a read error, given that the CDR3 carries no conserved phenylalanine or tryptophan at its end. The rearrangement uses TRBV11-2 and TRBJ2-1; D is unclear. The V gene's germline CDR1 is SGHAT and CDR2 FQNNGV. This CDR3 has 15 residues. This CDR3 is CASSLGQRIYKEQFL. CDR3 DNA: TGTGCCAGCAGCTTAGGGCAGCGAATTTACAAAGAGCAGTTCCTC.

The rearrangement links TRBV28 to TRBJ1-4, with TRBD1 identical over 8 bases. Looked up from germline, CDR1 is MDHEN and CDR2 is SYDVKM. The CDR3 has 15 amino acids. This CDR3 is CASGAGGETNEKLFF. The CDR3, as DNA: TGTGCTAGCGGCGCAGGGGGCGAGACTAATGAAAAACTGTTTTTT.

At least ten counts were recorded for this clonotype. The V call is TRBV13, the J call TRBJ2-5, with D unresolved. The V gene's germline CDR1 is PRHDT and CDR2 FYEKMQ (reference sequence). The CDR3 extends over 14 amino acids. V was clipped by 5 bases and J by 4 bases, with 14 bases between them. The CDR3 loop is CASSPRTVAETQYF. The CDR3, as DNA: TGTGCCAGCAGCCCCAGAACAGTTGCAGAGACCCAGTACTTC.

With regard to this clonotype: Compared with germline, one end of the junction differs, possibly owing to a read error. V is TRBV4-3 and J is TRBJ1-3; no firm D call. The CDR3 has 16 amino acids. Germline V gene lookup returns CDR1 LGHNA and CDR2 YSLEER. The chain's CDR3 is CATSPHGQLSGDTIYF. CDR3 DNA sequence: TGCGCCACCAGCCCCCACGGGCAGCTCTCTGGAGACACCATATATTTT.

As regards this clonotype: Just one base apart from a much larger clone, this may be a read error. This chain joins TRBV5-6 and TRBJ1-2; no reliable D call. V dropped 3 bases and J dropped 6 bases, with 15 bases sitting between them. Germline-derived CDR1 and CDR2 are SGHDT and YYEEEE. This CDR3 comprises 14 residues. Here the CDR3 DNA reads TGTGCCAGCAGCTCCGGTCTCCGGCGGGATGGCTACACCTTC. It is translated as CASSSGLRRDGYTF.

About this clonotype: A much larger clone differs from this one at a single base, so this may be a read error. The chain employs TRBV7-2 and TRBJ1-5; D not resolved. This CDR3 is built from 13 residues. The germline V gene encodes CDR1 SGHTA and CDR2 FQGNSA. The germline V and J ends were trimmed by 7 bases and 5 bases, with 12 bases remaining between them. CDR3 in amino acids: CASIQTWDQPQHF. The DNA for the CDR3 is TGTGCCAGCATCCAAACCTGGGATCAGCCCCAGCATTTT.

The genes are TRBV4-3 and TRBJ1-6; D call uncertain. This CDR3 is built from 15 residues. Germline V gene sequence: CDR1 LGHNA, CDR2 YSLEER. V gave up 4 bases and J gave up 7 bases, with 14 bases separating them. This CDR3 reads CASSRGHKGNSPLHF. The CDR3, as DNA: TGCGCCAGCAGCCGCGGGCACAAGGGAAATTCACCCCTCCACTTT.

A note on this clonotype: Its ends do not fully match the called genes, so a read error is possible. This chain links TRBV11-1 with TRBJ1-2, with D possibly matching TRBD1 (5 bases). CDR1 is SGHAT, CDR2 FQDESV, per germline (reference sequence). The CDR3 is 14 amino acids. The CDR3 here is CANSSWDGEYGYTF. The CDR3 DNA reads as TGTGCCAACAGCTCGTGGGACGGTGAATATGGCTACACCTTC.

Turning to this clonotype: This may be a read error: a much more frequent sequence differs by one nucleotide. Since no conserved phenylalanine or tryptophan closes the CDR3, a read error is the likely cause. The rearrangement links TRBV6-5 to TRBJ2-3, with TRBD1 matching over 8 bases. This CDR3 comprises 14 residues. Trimming cost V 11 bases and J 0 bases; bases outside gene matches: 7. Germline V gene data show CDR1 as MNHEY and CDR2 as SVGAGI. In nucleotides, the CDR3 is TGTGCCGCCAGGGGGCCCACTAGCACAGATACGCAGTATCTT. It specifies CAARGPTSTDTQYL.

This clonotype was seen ten or more times. The chain employs TRBV6-5 and TRBJ1-1; 8 bases are shared with TRBD1. The germline V gene encodes CDR1 MNHEY and CDR2 SVGAGI. CDR3 length: 14 residues. The junction had 7 bases not matched to a gene; V was cut back by 5 bases and J by 5 bases. The CDR3 loop reads CASSRTGIGTEAFF. CDR3 coding DNA: TGTGCCAGCAGTCGGACAGGGATAGGGACTGAAGCTTTCTTT.

In the case of this clonotype: A read error may explain this, as a much larger clone is one base away. V gene TRBV6-6 combines with J gene TRBJ2-7, with TRBD1 matching over 8 bases. The CDR3 has 14 amino acids. CDR1 is MNHNY, CDR2 SVGAGI, per germline (reference sequence). Germline trimming cut 7 bases from V and 9 bases from J; bases unmatched to any gene: 14. CDR3 residues: CASTQGQVALGQYF. The CDR3 DNA follows: TGTGCCAGCACCCAGGGACAGGTGGCCCTTGGGCAGTACTTC.

This clonotype was counted once. The chain recombines TRBV20-1 with TRBJ2-3, with 7 bases identical to TRBD2. The J segment lost 6 bases and the V segment lost 6 bases, leaving 12 bases of the junction unmatched. The CDR3 is made up of 14 amino acids. Germline CDR1 DFQATT, CDR2 SNEGSKA (reference sequence). CDR3 in DNA: TGCAGTGCCGGACTAGTGGGAGGGGCGGATACGCAGTATTTT. Its protein is CSAGLVGGADTQYF.

This clonotype was seen at least ten times. The genes are TRBV20-1 and TRBJ1-1; D gene uncertain. Germline V gene data show CDR1 as DFQATT and CDR2 as SNEGSKA (reference sequence). This CDR3 has 12 amino acids. Trimming removed 6 bases from V and 6 bases from J, with 14 bases in between. The CDR3 nucleotides are TGCAGTGCCCGAGAGGCGGACGCTGAAGCTTTCTTT. It is translated as CSAREADAEAFF.

Note on this clonotype: This may stem from a read error, because a much larger clone lies one nucleotide away. The chain has TRBV10-3 and TRBJ2-7; 13 bases agree with TRBD2. The CDR3 has 13 amino acids. Germline loops: CDR1 ENHRY, CDR2 SYGVKD. This CDR3 reads CTTTLAGGLEQYF. The CDR3 bases are TGTACCACGACACTAGCGGGAGGGCTCGAGCAGTACTTC.

The rearrangement joins TRBV28 to TRBJ2-7; D tentatively fits TRBD1 or TRBD2 (6 bases each). The length of the CDR3 is 13 residues. Germline CDR1 MDHEN, CDR2 SYDVKM. The V end was cut by 8 bases, the J end by 0 bases, with 11 bases between. CDR3: CASEKGGSYEQYF. CDR3 in DNA: TGTGCCAGCGAGAAGGGGGGCTCCTACGAGCAGTACTTC.

Worth noting for this clonotype: Relative to the germline gene, one junction end is altered; a read error may explain this. The V and J genes are TRBV4-3 and TRBJ2-6; perhaps TRBD1 as D (6 bases). The CDR3 extends over 16 amino acids. Germline values: CDR1 LGHNA, CDR2 YSLEER. This CDR3 reads CTSSHLQGDVANVLTF. The CDR3 DNA follows: TGCACCAGCAGCCATCTACAGGGTGATGTGGCCAACGTCCTGACTTTC.

This clonotype was seen at least ten times. The CDR3 region is CASRPGLAGAETQYF. For the CDR3, the DNA is TGTGCCAGCAGGCCTGGACTAGCGGGAGCGGAGACCCAGTACTTC. V and J are TRBV6-5 and TRBJ2-5; 13 bases agree with TRBD2. The V segment lost 6 bases and the J segment 5 bases; nucleotides outside the gene matches: 6. Germline V gene data show CDR1 as MNHEY and CDR2 as SVGAGI. This CDR3 comprises 15 residues.

Concerning this clonotype: Because it lacks the conserved phenylalanine or tryptophan at the end, this CDR3 is likely a read error. The J gene is TRBJ1-3, the V gene TRBV4-3, with TRBD1 matching 9 bases. The CDR3 has 17 residues. Germline V gene lookup returns CDR1 LGHNA and CDR2 YSLEER. CDR3 loop: CASSQGPKGQGGDTIYS. CDR3 DNA sequence: TGCGCCAGCAGCCAAGGTCCCAAGGGACAGGGTGGAGACACCATATATTCT.

This clonotype was recorded many times. CDR3: CSASGQFVEAFF. The DNA of the CDR3 is TGCAGTGCTAGTGGACAGTTTGTAGAAGCTTTCTTT. This chain uses TRBV20-1 with TRBJ1-1; TRBD1 might be the D (6 bases). The CDR3 covers 12 residues. In germline, CDR1 is DFQATT, CDR2 SNEGSKA (reference sequence). V gave up 3 bases and J gave up 8 bases, with 13 bases separating them.

Remarks on this clonotype: The junction differs from germline at one of its ends, possibly a read error. The V gene is TRBV4-2, the J gene TRBJ2-2, with D perhaps being TRBD1 or TRBD2 (5 bases each). This CDR3 has 16 residues. Germline values: CDR1 LGHNA, CDR2 YNFKEQ. CDR3 region: CVSSQVQGVGTGELFF. CDR3 nucleotides: TGTGTCAGCAGCCAAGTTCAGGGAGTAGGCACCGGGGAGCTTTTTTTT.

In the case of this clonotype: With a much larger clone just one base away, this may be a read error. This rearrangement joins TRBV24-1 to TRBJ2-3; a possible D gene is TRBD2 (6 bases). Looked up from germline, CDR1 is KGHDR and CDR2 is SFDVKD. V gave up 0 bases and J gave up 5 bases, with 8 bases separating them. This CDR3 comprises 14 residues. DNA for the CDR3: TGTGCCACCAGTGATTTGAGAGCGGGAGATACGCAGTATTTT. It specifies CATSDLRAGDTQYF.